These 2 T cell receptor beta chains were all obtained from the same sample, sequenced in a study of T-cell reconstitution after alpha-beta-depleted transplantation in children. The TCRbeta library was prepared with unique molecular identifiers. TCRdb re-called the PCR reads with MiXCR, one entry per CDR3 protein. The sample has around 800,000 distinct CDR3 sequences, approximately 15% seen once. The sequencing used PBMCs, mostly from graft donor cells, collected 360 days after TCRalphabeta/CD19-depleted stem cell transplant. The receptor set was obtained from a male patient aged 10-17 years who had a stem cell transplant for acute lymphoblastic leukemia, so the T cells may come from the graft donor.

The CDR3 DNA reads as TGTGCCAGCAGCTTTATGGACAGGGTAAGGCACGAGCAGTACTTC. It is translated as CASSFMDRVRHEQYF. The chain couples TRBV12-3 or TRBV12-4 to TRBJ2-7; 8 bases are a match to TRBD1. This CDR3 region has 15 residues. V gave up 6 bases and J gave up 5 bases; unmatched junction bases: 12.

This clonotype came up many times. CDR3 sequence (DNA): TGTGCCAGCAGCAGGACAGGGGGCTTCTCTGGGGCCAACGTCCTGACTTTC. It codes for CASSRTGGFSGANVLTF. The chain links TRBV6-5 to TRBJ2-6, with 11 bases identical to TRBD1. V lost 6 bases to trimming and J lost 0 bases; unmatched junction nucleotides: 4. The CDR3 contains 17 residues. Germline V CDR1 and CDR2: MNHEY, SVGAGI.